Each of the 30 T cell receptor beta chains below was sequenced from the same sample in a study of beta chain features in type 1 diabetes. Expressed TCRB transcripts were sequenced after all isolated RNA was converted to cDNA. Sequenced by immunoSEQ multiplex PCR; TCRdb stores in-frame clones only, minus some. The repertoire holds under 250,000 clones, roughly an eighth seen once, with more than 0.02% in the top ten. The specimen sequenced was naive CD4+ T cells from blood. These receptors were taken from a woman in her thirties or forties in good health.

CDR3 in DNA: TGTGCCAGCAGCGTAGATCAGGTTAACACTGAAGCTTTCTTT. This encodes CASSVDQVNTEAFF. This rearrangement joins TRBV9 to TRBJ1-1; D is unclear. From germline, CDR1 is SGDLS and CDR2 YYNGEE. The V gene lost 0 bases and the J gene lost 2 bases, with 8 bases spanning the gap. This CDR3 is built from 14 residues. Based on the CDR3 plus reference TRBV9 and TRBJ1-1, the full variable domain is DSGVTQTPKHLITATGQRVTLRCSPRSGDLSVYWYQQSLDQGLQFLIQYYNGEERAKGNILERFSAQQFPDLHSELNLSSLELGDSALYFCASSVDQVNTEAFFGQGTRLTVV.

The CDR3 DNA reads TGTGCCAGCAGTTACACCCTATTGCAGGGGTACTATGGCTACACCTTC. As protein: CASSYTLLQGYYGYTF. This chain links TRBV6-5 with TRBJ1-2; perhaps TRBD1 as D (6 bases). The CDR3 loop spans 16 amino acids. Deletions cut 2 bases from V and 3 bases from J, with 16 bases between. Germline V CDR1 and CDR2: MNHEY, SVGAGI.

This clone has only one observation. V is TRBV19 and J is TRBJ1-2, with D tentatively TRBD1 (6 bases). There are 13 residues in the CDR3. Trimming left V 4 bases short and J 5 bases short, with 11 bases between. Germline loops: CDR1 LNHDA, CDR2 SQIVND (reference sequence). The CDR3 DNA is TGTGCCAGTAGTACAGGGGACCGTTATGGCTACACCTTC. The encoded protein is CASSTGDRYGYTF.

In DNA form, the CDR3 reads TGTGCCAGTAGTCCGGGACAGGGCGGCCGTTACGAGCAGTACTTC. It specifies CASSPGQGGRYEQYF. This chain connects TRBV19 to TRBJ2-7; 9 bases are a match to TRBD1. V was pared by 5 bases and J by 4 bases, with 9 bases of the junction left unmatched. This CDR3 contains 15 residues. Germline V gives CDR1 LNHDA, CDR2 SQIVND (reference sequence).

This clone was seen many times. The sample holds other DNA sequences that translate to the same CDR3. The chain recombines TRBV29-1 with TRBJ1-5; the D gene is possibly TRBD1 (5 bases). Trimming shortened V by 4 bases and J by 0 bases, and 7 bases separated the two germline ends. This CDR3 has 13 residues. The V gene's germline CDR1 is SQVTM and CDR2 ANQGSEA. The CDR3 DNA reads TGCAGCGTTGCGCAGGGTAGCAATCAGCCCCAGCATTTT. It codes for CSVAQGSNQPQHF.

This clone was picked up a small number of times. The genes are TRBV5-1 and TRBJ2-5; the D is unclear. V was pared by 0 bases and J by 4 bases, with 16 bases between. The CDR3 runs to 16 residues. Per germline, CDR1 SGHRS and CDR2 YFSETQ. DNA for the CDR3: TGCGCCAGCAGCTTGGCGGCAGGTCTCGATTCAGAGACCCAGTACTTC. It is translated as CASSLAAGLDSETQYF.

This clone was seen a handful of times. The CDR3 region has the DNA TGTGCCAGCACCAGGGGCACCGGGGAGCTGTTTTTT. Translation: CASTRGTGELFF. The gene calls are TRBV6-5 and TRBJ2-2, with D maybe TRBD1 (6 bases). This CDR3 is 12 amino acids long. V lost 7 bases and J lost 4, with 7 bases in between. Germline V gene lookup returns CDR1 MNHEY and CDR2 SVGAGI.

In DNA, the CDR3 is TGTGCCAGCAGCTTCATGGGGGGTGATACGCAGTATTTT. Translation gives CASSFMGGDTQYF. V usage is TRBV11-2 and J usage is TRBJ2-3; D may be TRBD2 (6 bases). CDR3 size: 13 residues. V lost 3 bases to trimming and J lost 6 bases, with 10 bases between them. CDR1 and CDR2 (germline): SGHAT, FQNNGV.

The table lists this clone with a few counts. The CDR3 loop is CASSVGGVSGGYEQYF. The CDR3 nucleotides are TGTGCCAGCAGCGTAGGTGGGGTTAGCGGGGGCTACGAGCAGTACTTC. The V gene is TRBV9, the J gene TRBJ2-7, with TRBD2 matching over 9 bases. Germline loops: CDR1 SGDLS, CDR2 YYNGEE. V dropped 0 bases and J dropped 3; count of bases not matched to a gene: 7. CDR3 length: 16 residues.

This clone turned up a few times. The rearrangement joins TRBV7-2 to TRBJ1-2; weak D call: TRBD1 (6 bases). This CDR3 has 13 residues. V dropped 1 base and J dropped 7 bases, with 10 bases sitting between them. CDR1 SGHTA and CDR2 FQGNSA come from the germline V gene. The CDR3 loop reads CASSLDRERGYTF. DNA of the CDR3: TGTGCCAGCAGCTTAGACAGGGAGCGTGGCTACACCTTC.

The V and J genes are TRBV7-7 and TRBJ2-2; TRBD2 is a possible D gene (7 bases). This CDR3 region has 16 residues. Trimming cost V 5 bases and J 4 bases, with 17 bases left between them. CDR1 and CDR2 from the germline V gene are SSHAT and FNYEAQ (reference sequence). In DNA, the CDR3 is TGTGCCAGCAGCCCCCGGGGGGCGCTTGGCACCGGGGAGCTGTTTTTT. Its translation is CASSPRGALGTGELFF.

The J gene is TRBJ2-3, the V gene TRBV7-2, with D possibly TRBD2 on 7 matching bases. This CDR3 has 14 residues. Trimming pared 5 bases from V and 4 bases from J, leaving 13 bases between. From germline, CDR1 is SGHTA and CDR2 FQGNSA. The CDR3 region has the DNA TGTGCCAGCAGCATCTGGGGGGGCCCAGATACGCAGTATTTT. Its protein product is CASSIWGGPDTQYF. Full variable domain (remainder filled in from reference TRBV7-2 and TRBJ2-3): GAGVSQSPSNKVTEKGKDVELRCDPISGHTALYWYRQSLGQGLEFLIYFQGNSAPDKSGLPSDRFSAERTGGSVSTLTIQRTQQEDSAVYLCASSIWGGPDTQYFGPGTRLTVL.

In this sample, this clone turned up a few times. The J gene is TRBJ2-5, the V gene TRBV11-2; TRBD2 matches at 7 bases. The CDR3 spans 17 residues. From germline, CDR1 is SGHAT and CDR2 FQNNGV. J was trimmed by 0 bases and V by 0 bases; bases with no gene match: 7. The CDR3 protein is CASSLDRNGGYQETQYF. CDR3 coding DNA: TGTGCCAGCAGCTTAGATCGAAACGGGGGGTACCAAGAGACCCAGTACTTC.

V is TRBV19 and J is TRBJ2-7; maybe TRBD2 (6 bases). CDR1 is LNHDA, CDR2 SQIVND, per germline (reference sequence). The CDR3 has 13 residues. V lost 10 bases to trimming and J lost 2 bases, with 15 bases between them. The CDR3 DNA reads as TGTGCCACCACGGGGGAGCCCACCTACGAGCAGTACTTC. Translation: CATTGEPTYEQYF.

This clone has a handful of counts. The chain links TRBV7-2 to TRBJ1-2; D unclear. CDR3 length: 15 amino acids. The V and J ends lost 0 bases and 4 bases respectively, with 12 bases between them. Germline CDR1 is SGHTA and CDR2 is FQGNSA. The CDR3 DNA reads TGTGCCAGCAGCTTAGCGACGGGAGCCGCCTATGGCTACACCTTC. It specifies CASSLATGAAYGYTF.

There are a few counts of this clone. The V and J genes are TRBV7-9 and TRBJ2-5, with D uncertain. CDR1 and CDR2 from the germline V gene are SEHNR and FQNEAQ (reference sequence). This CDR3 comprises 14 residues. With 0 bases removed from V and 3 bases from J, the gap between germline ends came to 8 bases. This CDR3 is CASSLANTKETQYF. The CDR3 DNA sequence: TGTGCCAGCAGCTTAGCGAACACGAAAGAGACCCAGTACTTC.

The chain is built from TRBV5-4 and TRBJ1-6; 10 positions match TRBD1. The CDR3 runs 17 residues. Unmatched junction bases numbered 13, after V lost 6 bases and J lost 7 bases. From germline, CDR1 is SGHNT and CDR2 YYREEE (reference sequence). The CDR3 nucleotides are TGTGCCAGCACCCCGCAAGGGACAGGGGCCGTCAATTCACCCCTCCACTTT. Protein: CASTPQGTGAVNSPLHF.

This chain uses TRBV27 with TRBJ2-7; D call uncertain. Germline CDR1 and CDR2: MNHEY and SMNVEV (reference sequence). The V end was cut by 2 bases, the J end by 6 bases, with 17 bases between. There are 15 residues in the CDR3. CDR3 nucleotide sequence: TGTGCCAGCAGTTTAGCCCCGATACTCATATCCGAGCAGTACTTC. Its translation: CASSLAPILISEQYF.

The rearrangement uses TRBV2 and TRBJ1-5; D may be TRBD1 (6 bases). Trimming stripped 4 bases from V and 6 bases from J, with 13 bases between. The CDR3 covers 14 residues. The germline V gene encodes CDR1 SNHLY and CDR2 FYNNEI. This CDR3 reads CASSVRAGVQPQHF. DNA for the CDR3: TGTGCCAGCAGTGTCCGGGCAGGGGTTCAGCCCCAGCATTTT.

CDR3 DNA sequence: TGTGCCATCAGTTCCGGGACAGGGGGCTTCAACGAGCAGTACTTC. Translation: CAISSGTGGFNEQYF. The genes are TRBV10-3 and TRBJ2-7, with 12 bases matching TRBD1. From germline, CDR1 is ENHRY and CDR2 SYGVKD. The CDR3 consists of 15 residues. V lost 5 bases and J lost 5; bases outside the gene matches: 7.

This clone was observed a few times. This chain connects TRBV27 to TRBJ2-2, with 7 bases identical to TRBD2. The CDR3 length is 17 residues. CDR1 is MNHEY and CDR2 is SMNVEV in the germline V gene (reference sequence). J gave up 0 bases and V 6 bases, and 10 bases lay outside the gene matches. In DNA, the CDR3 is TGTGCCAGCAGGCTCGTTAGGCTAGCGGCGAACACCGGGGAGCTGTTTTTT. Translated, it gives CASRLVRLAANTGELFF.

This clone was found many times. This chain uses TRBV14 with TRBJ2-7; no clear D gene. The germline V and J ends were trimmed by 4 bases and 4 bases, with 5 bases remaining between them. There are 11 residues in the CDR3. The germline CDR1 and CDR2 sequences are SGHDN and FVKESK. The CDR3 bases are TGTGCCAGCAGCCTCCAATACGAGCAGTACTTC. The encoded protein is CASSLQYEQYF.

The V call is TRBV12-5, the J call TRBJ2-7; the D gene is possibly TRBD1 (6 bases). Germline-derived CDR1 and CDR2 are LGHNT and FRNRAP. Between the trimmed V and J ends, which lost 3 bases and 2 bases, there was a span of 14 bases. The length of the CDR3 is 15 residues. The CDR3 reads CASGFVRRGAYEQYF. In nucleotides, the CDR3 is TGTGCTAGTGGTTTTGTCCGCAGGGGAGCCTACGAGCAGTACTTC.

This clone was detected only a few times. The J gene is TRBJ2-6, the V gene TRBV2; D ambiguous. Germline V gene lookup returns CDR1 SNHLY and CDR2 FYNNEI. The germline V and J ends were trimmed by 4 bases and 0 bases, with 7 bases remaining between them. The CDR3 has 15 amino acids. The CDR3 spells CASSGQFSGANVLTF. CDR3 bases: TGTGCCAGCAGTGGGCAGTTCTCTGGGGCCAACGTCCTGACTTTC. The full variable domain, completed using reference TRBV2 and TRBJ2-6, is EPEVTQTPSHQVTQMGQEVILRCVPISNHLYFYWYRQILGQKVEFLVSFYNNEISEKSEIFDDQFSVERPDGSNFTLKIRSTKLEDSAMYFCASSGQFSGANVLTFGAGSRLTVL.

Remarks on this clone: Because the CDR3 is missing its conserved closing phenylalanine or tryptophan, this is likely a read error. No DNA is shown, since the ends of the CDR3 on it are uncertain; the CDR3 is the one TCRdb lists. The genes are TRBV7-9 and TRBJ1-2. The CDR3 has 12 amino acids, counting both end residues. Germline CDR1 SEHNR, CDR2 FQNEAQ (reference sequence). This CDR3 reads CASSLLGGGSML.

This clone was counted only a few times. This rearrangement joins TRBV18 to TRBJ1-1; D may be TRBD1 (6 bases). V was pared by 2 bases and J by 7 bases, with 14 bases between. Germline V lookup: CDR1 KGHSH, CDR2 LQKENI. The CDR3 loop spans 14 amino acids. The CDR3 DNA reads as TGTGCCAGCTCACCAAACAGGGATGTTAGTGAAGCTTTCTTT. Protein product: CASSPNRDVSEAFF.

V usage is TRBV5-1 and J usage is TRBJ2-1; D ambiguous. Germline loops: CDR1 SGHRS, CDR2 YFSETQ. V lost 1 base and J lost 7, with 6 bases in between. CDR3 size: 12 residues. The CDR3 DNA follows: TGCGCCAGCAGCTTGTCGCAGAATGAGCAGTTCTTC. Protein product: CASSLSQNEQFF.

This clone has just a few counts. The chain links TRBV19 to TRBJ1-2; D is ambiguous. V dropped 4 bases and J dropped 2 bases, with 8 bases sitting between them. This CDR3 spans 13 amino acids. Germline CDR1 reads LNHDA; CDR2 reads SQIVND (reference sequence). This CDR3 is CASSTGLNYGYTF. In DNA, the CDR3 is TGTGCCAGTAGTACAGGACTGAACTATGGCTACACCTTC.

In this sample, this clone turned up a few times. This rearrangement joins TRBV28 to TRBJ2-2; TRBD2 might be the D (7 bases). V lost 5 bases to trimming and J lost 6 bases, with 16 bases between them. CDR3 length: 15 residues. Per the germline V gene, CDR1 is MDHEN and CDR2 is SYDVKM. The CDR3 nucleotides are TGTGCCAGCAGTCTCGGGGGGCAGGGCGCCGGGGAGCTGTTTTTT. As protein: CASSLGGQGAGELFF.

This clone was counted only a few times. The chain joins TRBV9 to TRBJ2-2; D ambiguous. Trimming removed 4 bases at V and 3 bases at J, with 4 bases between. Germline V gives CDR1 SGDLS, CDR2 YYNGEE. The CDR3 is made up of 12 amino acids. CDR3: CASSPHTGELFF. The CDR3, as DNA: TGTGCCAGCAGCCCTCACACCGGGGAGCTGTTTTTT.